This T cell receptor beta chain was recovered during a study of T cells in Graves' hyperthyroidism and ophthalmopathy. This clonotype was recorded at least ten times. CDR3 length equals 13 residues. Germline CDR1 and CDR2: DFQATT and SNEGSKA (reference sequence). The germline V and J ends were trimmed by 0 bases and 6 bases, with 12 bases remaining between them. RNA transcripts provided the source from which TCR beta CDR3 regions were amplified. The HTBI set primed first-round TCR CDR3 RT-PCR. In TCRdb, the multiplex PCR reads were re-called with MiXCR into one record per CDR3 protein. This sample yields about 270,000 distinct CDR3 sequences, of which 25% to 30% are seen a single time; approximately 25% belongs to the top ten.

The chain is built from TRBV20-1 and TRBJ2-7; D is unclear. The sequenced material came from blood. This receptor was taken from a man between 40 and 49 years old with Graves' hyperthyroidism that later progressed to Graves' ophthalmopathy. The CDR3 region is CSARDPPSGEQYF. CDR3 in DNA: TGCAGTGCTAGAGATCCCCCATCTGGCGAGCAGTACTTC.